The 27 T cell receptor beta chains in this list originate from one sample, sequenced in a study of shared clonotypes between healthy human individuals. Naive CD8 cells comprised CD45RO-negative, CCR7-positively selected cells, excluding terminally differentiated effector memory CD45RA+ cells. TCRdb keeps only in-frame clones here, not all; method: immunoSEQ multiplex PCR. The sample records around 2,000,000 clones, over 85% being singletons. The sample consisted of naive CD8+ T cells sorted from blood. The origin of the receptors is a man aged 18 to 30 in good health.

The chain couples TRBV19 to TRBJ1-4; D ambiguous. Germline V gene data show CDR1 as LNHDA and CDR2 as SQIVND (reference sequence). The CDR3 is 16 amino acids. Trimming cost V 0 bases and J 6 bases, with 14 bases left between them. The CDR3 sequence: CASSIDSSLEDEKLFF. The DNA for the CDR3 is TGTGCCAGTAGTATAGACAGCTCCTTGGAGGATGAAAAACTGTTTTTT.

The chain is built from TRBV7-2 and TRBJ2-7; D is undetermined. CDR3 size: 13 residues. The V end lost 1 base, the J end lost 7 bases, and 11 bases lay between the germline ends. Germline lookup yields CDR1 SGHTA and CDR2 FQGNSA. CDR3 loop: CASSLEMKEEQYF. The CDR3, as DNA: TGTGCCAGCAGCTTAGAGATGAAGGAGGAGCAGTACTTC. The complete variable domain, with remaining parts taken from reference TRBV7-2 and TRBJ2-7, reads GAGVSQSPSNKVTEKGKDVELRCDPISGHTALYWYRQSLGQGLEFLIYFQGNSAPDKSGLPSDRFSAERTGGSVSTLTIQRTQQEDSAVYLCASSLEMKEEQYFGPGTRLTVT.

The chain links TRBV21-1 to TRBJ2-7. TRBV21-1 is shown as a pseudogene. The CDR3 is 15 residues long. CDR3 coding DNA: TGTGCCAGCCCATTAGGGGAGATGCTGGACTACGAGCAGTACTTC. This translates into CASPLGEMLDYEQYF.

The chain is built from TRBV14 and TRBJ2-7, with a weak D call TRBD1 (6 bases). V was pared by 4 bases and J by 3 bases, with 22 bases between. This CDR3 has 17 residues. Germline values: CDR1 SGHDN, CDR2 FVKESK. The chain's CDR3 is CASSPRTVYLPNYEQYF. The CDR3 DNA reads TGTGCCAGCAGCCCCCGGACAGTTTATTTACCAAACTACGAGCAGTACTTC.

This sequence joins TRBV9 and TRBJ2-3; TRBD2 matches 7 bases. CDR3 length: 15 residues. V lost 5 bases, J lost 0 bases, and 6 bases stayed unmatched. Germline loops: CDR1 SGDLS, CDR2 YYNGEE. CDR3: CASSYSGPSTDTQYF. The DNA of the CDR3 is TGTGCCAGCAGTTATAGCGGGCCTAGCACAGATACGCAGTATTTT.

In nucleotides, the CDR3 is TGTGCCAGCGGACTAGCGGGGCCCTCCTACGAGCAGTACTTC. Amino acid sequence: CASGLAGPSYEQYF. The chain employs TRBV7-2 and TRBJ2-7, with TRBD2 matching 12 bases. This CDR3 spans 14 amino acids. Germline CDR1 is SGHTA and CDR2 is FQGNSA. V dropped 8 bases and J dropped 0; count of bases not matched to a gene: 2.

As concerns this clone: Other DNA sequences within the sample encode an identical CDR3. The J gene is TRBJ2-3, the V gene TRBV5-6; D is unresolved. Germline CDR1 and CDR2: SGHDT and YYEEEE. Trimming stripped 1 base from V and 3 bases from J, with 3 bases between. The CDR3 totals 12 residues. CDR3 bases: TGTGCCAGCAGCTTGATTACAGATACGCAGTATTTT. Protein sequence: CASSLITDTQYF.

This chain links TRBV11-2 with TRBJ2-3, with 15 bases fitting TRBD2. The germline CDR1 and CDR2 sequences are SGHAT and FQNNGV. V shed 4 bases and J 6 bases; nucleotides not matched to a gene: 8. The CDR3 loop spans 17 amino acids. CDR3 nucleotide sequence: TGTGCCAGCAGCTCGGGACTAGCGGGGGGCCTTGGTGATACGCAGTATTTT. Translation: CASSSGLAGGLGDTQYF. The whole variable domain, remainder taken from reference TRBV11-2 and TRBJ2-3, is EAGVAQSPRYKIIEKRQSVAFWCNPISGHATLYWYQQILGQGPKLLIQFQNNGVVDDSQLPKDRFSAERLKGVDSTLKIQPAKLEDSAVYLCASSSGLAGGLGDTQYFGPGTRLTVL.

This clone was picked up one time. The chain combines TRBV5-6 with TRBJ2-3; D gene uncertain. The CDR3 length is 12 residues. CDR1 is SGHDT, CDR2 YYEEEE, per germline. The V end was cut by 3 bases, the J end by 2 bases, with 4 bases between. CDR3 sequence: CASSSATDTQYF. The CDR3 DNA reads as TGTGCCAGCAGCTCGGCCACAGATACGCAGTATTTT.

This sequence joins TRBV5-1 and TRBJ2-7; tentative D call: TRBD1 (6 bases). Trimming took off 0 bases at V and 12 bases at J, with 16 bases between the two ends. Germline CDR1 SGHRS, CDR2 YFSETQ. The CDR3 spans 13 residues. The CDR3 DNA reads TGCGCCAGCAGCTTGGAGAGTAGGGGGACGCGGTACTTC. Translating gives CASSLESRGTRYF.

The rearrangement uses TRBV11-3 and TRBJ2-5, with D hard to call. The CDR3 is made up of 13 amino acids. Trimming took off 1 base at V and 5 bases at J, with 8 bases between the two ends. Germline V CDR1 and CDR2: SGHNT, YENEEA. CDR3 sequence (DNA): TGTGCCAGCAGCTTAGGGCCCAGGGAGACCCAGTACTTC. Translating gives CASSLGPRETQYF.

A note on this clone: This sample also contains other DNA sequences that code for the same CDR3. The chain carries TRBV19 and TRBJ1-1, with D tentatively TRBD1 (5 bases). V lost 0 bases to trimming and J lost 5 bases, with 10 bases between them. This CDR3 has 14 residues. In germline, CDR1 is LNHDA, CDR2 SQIVND (reference sequence). DNA for the CDR3: TGTGCCAGTAGTATAGATTTGGAGGGGACTGAAGCTTTCTTT. Translation gives CASSIDLEGTEAFF.

J is TRBJ2-1 and V is TRBV19, with TRBD1 matching 9 bases. CDR1 LNHDA and CDR2 SQIVND come from the germline V gene (reference sequence). V dropped 7 bases and J dropped 1; count of bases not matched to a gene: 5. The CDR3 sequence is 15 residues long. CDR3 in amino acids: CASNRDRDSYNEQFF. In DNA, the CDR3 is TGTGCCAGTAATCGGGACAGGGATTCCTACAATGAGCAGTTCTTC.

CDR3 amino acids: CASGLNTEAFF. CDR3 nucleotide sequence: TGTGCCAGCGGGTTGAACACTGAAGCTTTCTTT. The rearrangement links TRBV11-2 to TRBJ1-1; D gene unclear. The CDR3 has 11 residues. Germline CDR1 is SGHAT and CDR2 is FQNNGV. V lost 8 bases and J 0 bases, leaving 4 bases between the germline ends.

This sequence joins TRBV2 and TRBJ1-2, with D unclear. CDR1 is SNHLY, CDR2 FYNNEI, per germline. The CDR3 length is 14 residues. Trimming took 6 bases from V and 0 from J, leaving 11 bases between them. For the CDR3, the DNA is TGTGCCAGCAGCGTGACGAACTCTAACTATGGCTACACCTTC. This sequence encodes CASSVTNSNYGYTF.

The V gene is TRBV6-5, the J gene TRBJ2-4; D is unclear. The CDR3 spans 14 residues. V lost 6 bases and J lost 0, with 9 bases in between. Germline V gene lookup returns CDR1 MNHEY and CDR2 SVGAGI. The DNA of the CDR3 is TGTGCCAGCAGCCCTACCCTAGCCAAAAACATTCAGTACTTC. This translates into CASSPTLAKNIQYF.

This chain links TRBV25-1 with TRBJ2-1, with D unresolved. The V end lost 8 bases, the J end lost 0 bases, and 11 bases lay between the germline ends. Germline V gene data show CDR1 as MGHDK and CDR2 as SYGVNS. The CDR3 has 14 residues. CDR3 bases: TGTGCCAGCGGTATACTTGGCTCCTACAATGAGCAGTTCTTC. Its protein product is CASGILGSYNEQFF.

The chain carries TRBV28 and TRBJ2-3; D is unclear. Trimming removed 1 base from V and 2 bases from J, with 13 bases in between. The V gene's germline CDR1 is MDHEN and CDR2 SYDVKM. The CDR3 runs to 16 residues. Here the CDR3 reads CASSLSARFYTDTQYF. As DNA, the CDR3 is TGTGCCAGCAGTTTATCGGCTAGGTTTTACACAGATACGCAGTATTTT. Together with reference TRBV28 and TRBJ2-3, the CDR3 gives the full variable domain: DVKVTQSSRYLVKRTGEKVFLECVQDMDHENMFWYRQDPGLGLRLIYFSYDVKMKEKGDIPEGYSVSREKKERFSLILESASTNQTSMYLCASSLSARFYTDTQYFGPGTRLTVL.

The chain joins TRBV9 to TRBJ2-4; D gene ambiguous. Germline V gene sequence: CDR1 SGDLS, CDR2 YYNGEE. This CDR3 region has 12 residues. V lost 0 bases and J 16 bases, leaving 14 bases between the germline ends. The CDR3 coding sequence is TGTGCCAGCAGCGTAGAGGGTAGGGATCTATACTTC. It is translated as CASSVEGRDLYF.

The CDR3 protein is CASSLRQNTGELFF. CDR3 sequence (DNA): TGTGCCAGCAGCTTACGACAAAACACCGGGGAGCTGTTTTTT. V gene TRBV7-6 combines with J gene TRBJ2-2; D unresolved. Germline V gene data show CDR1 as SGHVS and CDR2 as FNYEAQ. With 2 bases removed from V and 2 bases from J, the gap between germline ends came to 6 bases. This CDR3 is 14 amino acids long.

The chain couples TRBV7-2 to TRBJ2-2; no firm D call. V was shortened by 3 bases and J by 4 bases, with 9 bases between the two germline ends. CDR3 length: 14 amino acids. CDR1 is SGHTA and CDR2 is FQGNSA in the germline V gene. The CDR3 loop is CASSFFSATGELFF. The CDR3 DNA reads as TGTGCCAGCAGCTTTTTCAGCGCCACCGGGGAGCTGTTTTTT.

The chain joins TRBV4-1 to TRBJ2-5; TRBD2 is a possible D gene (5 bases). The CDR3 has 16 residues. CDR1 is MGHRA and CDR2 is YSYEKL in the germline V gene. Between the trimmed V and J ends, which lost 4 bases and 4 bases, there was a span of 19 bases. The CDR3 sequence: CASSPLELGDRETQYF. The CDR3 nucleotides read TGCGCCAGCAGCCCCTTGGAACTAGGAGACCGAGAGACCCAGTACTTC.

This chain uses TRBV21-1 with TRBJ2-7. TRBV21-1 is annotated as a pseudogene. CDR3 length: 16 amino acids. CDR3 loop: CASSLRPLMDSYEQYF. As DNA, the CDR3 is TGTGCCAGCAGCCTTCGGCCGTTAATGGATTCCTACGAGCAGTACTTC.

The chain links TRBV29-1 to TRBJ2-7, with 8 bases aligning to TRBD1. The CDR3 loop spans 13 amino acids. V was pared by 7 bases and J by 1 base, with 6 bases of the junction left unmatched. Germline V gene sequence: CDR1 SQVTM, CDR2 ANQGSEA. The CDR3 sequence: CSAAGGASYEQYF. In DNA, the CDR3 is TGCAGCGCCGCAGGGGGCGCTTCCTACGAGCAGTACTTC.

The chain has TRBV5-4 and TRBJ2-7; D might be TRBD2 (6 bases). Germline CDR1 SGHNT, CDR2 YYREEE (reference sequence). The CDR3 is made up of 14 amino acids. V was shortened by 2 bases and J by 3 bases, with 12 bases between the two germline ends. The CDR3, as DNA: TGTGCCAGCAGCTTTTCAGGCGGGAACTACGAGCAGTACTTC. The encoded protein is CASSFSGGNYEQYF. The full variable domain, rest sourced from reference TRBV5-4 and TRBJ2-7, is ETGVTQSPTHLIKTRGQQVTLRCSSQSGHNTVSWYQQALGQGPQFIFQYYREEENGRGNFPPRFSGLQFPNYSSELNVNALELDDSALYLCASSFSGGNYEQYFGPGTRLTVT.

The table lists this clone with a few counts. V gene TRBV11-2 combines with J gene TRBJ2-7, with 10 bases that match TRBD2. Germline CDR1 reads SGHAT; CDR2 reads FQNNGV. The CDR3 contains 14 residues. V lost 5 bases, J lost 4 bases, and 5 bases stayed unmatched. The CDR3 sequence is CASSAGGLAYEQYF. In DNA, the CDR3 is TGTGCCAGCAGCGCGGGGGGACTAGCGTACGAGCAGTACTTC.

CDR3 nucleotide sequence: TGTGCCAGCAGTTCCGACAGGGTGCATCAGCCCCAGCATTTT. It is translated as CASSSDRVHQPQHF. The rearrangement uses TRBV28 and TRBJ1-5; 7 bases match TRBD1. The trim removed 4 bases at V and 5 bases at J, leaving 5 bases unmatched. The CDR3 runs 14 residues. Germline assignment: CDR1 MDHEN and CDR2 SYDVKM.